One sample yielded the 24 T cell receptor beta chains listed below, sequenced in a study of shared clonotypes between healthy human individuals. Naive CD8 cells were CD45RO-negative, positively selected for CCR7, excluding terminally differentiated effector memory CD45RA+ cells. Repertoires were generated with immunoSEQ multiplex PCR, while TCRdb's copy carries only in-frame clones and drops some. The data show approximately 600,000 clones, approximately 95% seen once. The sequenced sample consisted of naive CD8+ T cells sorted from blood. The receptors derive from a woman aged 25 to 39 in good health.

The chain couples TRBV14 to TRBJ2-1, with D perhaps matching TRBD2 (6 bases). Germline V CDR1 and CDR2: SGHDN, FVKESK. Between the trimmed V and J ends, which lost 0 bases and 8 bases, there was a span of 14 bases. The CDR3 is 15 residues long. This CDR3 reads CASSQDQLARDEQFF. CDR3 nucleotides: TGTGCCAGCAGCCAAGACCAACTAGCCCGAGATGAGCAGTTCTTC.

The V call is TRBV28, the J call TRBJ2-2; the D gene could be TRBD1 or TRBD2 (5 bases each). This CDR3 has 16 amino acids. CDR1 MDHEN and CDR2 SYDVKM come from the germline V gene. Trimming removed 5 bases from V and 1 base from J, with 14 bases in between. CDR3 in DNA: TGTGCCAGCAGTCCCCGGGACCGTTGGAACACCGGGGAGCTGTTTTTT. This gives the protein CASSPRDRWNTGELFF.

The rearrangement uses TRBV5-6 and TRBJ2-7; D is perhaps TRBD2 (6 bases). Germline assignment: CDR1 SGHDT and CDR2 YYEEEE. CDR3 length: 13 amino acids. Trimming stripped 2 bases from V and 6 bases from J, with 12 bases between. CDR3 DNA sequence: TGTGCCAGCAGCTTAGGGGCGGGGCTCGAGCAGTACTTC. It yields the protein CASSLGAGLEQYF.

The CDR3 is CASSYSLTAMNTEAFF. CDR3 coding DNA: TGTGCCAGCAGTTACTCCTTAACAGCCATGAACACTGAAGCTTTCTTT. V gene TRBV6-5 combines with J gene TRBJ1-1; D unresolved. With 0 bases removed from V and 0 bases from J, the gap between germline ends came to 11 bases. Germline CDR1 is MNHEY and CDR2 is SVGAGI. CDR3 length equals 16 residues.

This chain uses TRBV10-2 with TRBJ1-2; D may be TRBD1 (5 bases). V dropped 6 bases and J dropped 8 bases, with 13 bases sitting between them. In germline, CDR1 is WSHSY, CDR2 SAAADI. The CDR3 is 12 residues long. The CDR3 coding sequence is TGCGCCAGCAGGCCGGGGGGAGAAGGCTACACCTTC. Protein sequence: CASRPGGEGYTF.

A few counts support this clone. The rearrangement joins TRBV10-1 to TRBJ2-5; D may correspond to TRBD1 or TRBD2 (6 bases each). The last part of the DNA fits TRBJ2-7 better; the J call may be wrong. The CDR3 spans 15 residues. Germline V gene data show CDR1 as WNHNN and CDR2 as SYGVQD (reference sequence). The CDR3 DNA reads as TGCGCCAGCAGTGTGGACAGAACTAGCTTATACGAGCAGTACTTC. It encodes CASSVDRTSLYEQYF.

The chain is built from TRBV28 and TRBJ1-1; the D is unclear. CDR3 length: 15 residues. Trimming took 5 bases from V and 3 from J, leaving 16 bases between them. The germline V gene encodes CDR1 MDHEN and CDR2 SYDVKM. The CDR3 DNA sequence: TGTGCCAGCAGTATGAATCAAAGATCGGACACTGAAGCTTTCTTT. This codes for CASSMNQRSDTEAFF.

The chain joins TRBV11-2 to TRBJ2-7, with 11 bases that match TRBD2. Germline CDR1 SGHAT, CDR2 FQNNGV. The length of the CDR3 is 16 residues. Trimming cost V 6 bases and J 4 bases; bases outside gene matches: 11. In nucleotides, the CDR3 is TGTGCCAGCAGAAAGGGACTAGCGGACATCCCTTACGAGCAGTACTTC. Residues: CASRKGLADIPYEQYF. The whole variable domain, filled in from reference TRBV11-2 and TRBJ2-7, reads EAGVAQSPRYKIIEKRQSVAFWCNPISGHATLYWYQQILGQGPKLLIQFQNNGVVDDSQLPKDRFSAERLKGVDSTLKIQPAKLEDSAVYLCASRKGLADIPYEQYFGPGTRLTVT.

The chain combines TRBV28 with TRBJ2-7, with 9 positions matching TRBD1. The germline V gene has CDR1 MDHEN and CDR2 SYDVKM. After removal of 3 bases from V and 3 bases from J, the junction contained 12 bases not matched to a gene. The CDR3 sequence is 17 residues long. Here the CDR3 DNA reads TGTGCCAGCAGTTTGGGCGGGACAGGGATCAGGCACTACGAGCAGTACTTC. Its protein is CASSLGGTGIRHYEQYF.

In this sample, this clone turned up once. This sequence joins TRBV5-5 and TRBJ2-7, with D possibly TRBD1 on 6 matching bases. Trimming took off 0 bases at V and 6 bases at J, with 13 bases between the two ends. CDR1 and CDR2 from the germline V gene are SGHKS and YYEKEE (reference sequence). There are 14 residues in the CDR3. CDR3 residues: CASSLAAGAPEQYF. In nucleotides, the CDR3 is TGTGCCAGCAGCTTGGCAGCAGGGGCGCCCGAGCAGTACTTC.

The rearrangement links TRBV7-9 to TRBJ2-5; 9 positions match TRBD1. The J call could be wrong; TRBJ2-7 is a better fit for the DNA end. Germline CDR1 reads SEHNR; CDR2 reads FQNEAQ (reference sequence). There are 16 residues in the CDR3. CDR3 nucleotide sequence: TGTGCCAGCAGCTTATCTCCGGACAGGGGCTCCTACGAGCAGTACTTC. Its protein product is CASSLSPDRGSYEQYF.

The chain is built from TRBV6-1 and TRBJ2-7; D not certain. Germline lookup yields CDR1 MNHNS and CDR2 SASEGT. The V end lost 2 bases, the J end lost 3 bases, and 8 bases lay between the germline ends. CDR3 size: 13 residues. As DNA, the CDR3 is TGTGCCAGCAGTGAATCCCAGGTCTACGAGCAGTACTTC. Protein sequence: CASSESQVYEQYF.

The chain links TRBV9 to TRBJ2-5, with TRBD2 matching 15 bases. Trimming cost V 0 bases and J 1 base; bases outside gene matches: 1. This CDR3 has 17 amino acids. Germline CDR1 is SGDLS and CDR2 is YYNGEE. The CDR3 loop is CASSVEGLAGGQETQYF. CDR3 sequence (DNA): TGTGCCAGCAGCGTAGAGGGACTAGCGGGAGGCCAAGAGACCCAGTACTTC.

The chain employs TRBV11-2 and TRBJ2-7, with D perhaps being TRBD1 or TRBD2 (5 bases each). Germline lookup yields CDR1 SGHAT and CDR2 FQNNGV. The V and J ends lost 1 base and 1 base respectively, with 8 bases between them. There are 14 residues in the CDR3. The CDR3 spells CASSLGGGSYEQYF. CDR3 bases: TGTGCCAGCAGCTTAGGGGGCGGGTCCTACGAGCAGTACTTC.

V usage is TRBV27 and J usage is TRBJ2-1, with D maybe TRBD2 (6 bases). V gave up 2 bases and J gave up 4 bases, with 12 bases separating them. The CDR3 covers 15 residues. Germline V gene sequence: CDR1 MNHEY, CDR2 SMNVEV (reference sequence). In DNA form, the CDR3 reads TGTGCCAGCAGTTTAGGCCCTGCGGGATACAATGAGCAGTTCTTC. The encoded protein is CASSLGPAGYNEQFF.

The CDR3 here is CASSTGLTYEQYF. The CDR3 DNA sequence: TGTGCCAGCTCCACTGGGCTAACTTACGAGCAGTACTTC. V usage is TRBV7-6 and J usage is TRBJ2-7; no clear D gene. Between the trimmed V and J ends, which lost 8 bases and 4 bases, there was a span of 15 bases. Looked up from germline, CDR1 is SGHVS and CDR2 is FNYEAQ. The CDR3 has 13 residues.

The rearrangement links TRBV7-8 to TRBJ2-1; D is perhaps TRBD2 (5 bases). Trimming cost V 0 bases and J 2 bases, with 8 bases left between them. CDR1 is SGHVS, CDR2 FQNEAQ, per germline. The CDR3 has 15 residues. The CDR3 nucleotides read TGTGCCAGCAGCTTAGCGGGAGCCGCCTACAATGAGCAGTTCTTC. This encodes CASSLAGAAYNEQFF.

The CDR3 loop is CASRSSGRYEQYF. CDR3 DNA: TGTGCCAGCAGAAGTAGCGGGAGGTACGAGCAGTACTTC. The chain employs TRBV2 and TRBJ2-7; the match to TRBD2 covers 10 bases. Germline CDR1 is SNHLY and CDR2 is FYNNEI. The J segment lost 4 bases and the V segment lost 6 bases, leaving 3 bases of the junction unmatched. The CDR3 is 13 residues long.

This sequence joins TRBV7-9 and TRBJ1-2; 9 bases fit TRBD1. The trim removed 5 bases at V and 4 bases at J, leaving 2 bases unmatched. Germline V CDR1 and CDR2: SEHNR, FQNEAQ (reference sequence). The CDR3 totals 13 residues. Written as DNA, the CDR3 is TGTGCCAGCAGCCCGACAGGGGGCTATGGCTACACCTTC. It translates to CASSPTGGYGYTF.

The chain's CDR3 is CASSGVNYGYTF. The CDR3 DNA reads as TGTGCCAGTTCAGGCGTTAACTATGGCTACACCTTC. J is TRBJ1-2 and V is TRBV2; D call uncertain. V was cut by 9 bases and J by 1 base, with 9 bases left in between. Germline-derived CDR1 and CDR2 are SNHLY and FYNNEI. CDR3 length: 12 amino acids. Combining the CDR3 with reference TRBV2 and TRBJ1-2 gives the whole variable domain EPEVTQTPSHQVTQMGQEVILRCVPISNHLYFYWYRQILGQKVEFLVSFYNNEISEKSEIFDDQFSVERPDGSNFTLKIRSTKLEDSAMYFCASSGVNYGYTFGSGTRLTVV.

The rearrangement links TRBV19 to TRBJ2-1; the D is unclear. Trimming shortened V by 5 bases and J by 10 bases, and 21 bases separated the two germline ends. Germline-derived CDR1 and CDR2 are LNHDA and SQIVND (reference sequence). The CDR3 contains 15 residues. The CDR3 DNA reads TGTGCCAGTAGTCCCGTCTATGCCGGGCCCGGAGAGCAGTTCTTC. It specifies CASSPVYAGPGEQFF.

This clone appeared once. The V call is TRBV5-1, the J call TRBJ2-7; D might be TRBD1 or TRBD2, each matching 5 bases. Deletions cut 4 bases from V and 3 bases from J, with 20 bases between. The CDR3 consists of 16 residues. Germline values: CDR1 SGHRS, CDR2 YFSETQ. CDR3 in amino acids: CASSDSGQGGGYEQYF. CDR3 sequence (DNA): TGCGCCAGCAGCGACTCGGGGCAGGGTGGTGGCTACGAGCAGTACTTC.

This chain uses TRBV5-5 with TRBJ1-5; 7 bases map to TRBD1. This CDR3 comprises 16 residues. Looked up from germline, CDR1 is SGHKS and CDR2 is YYEKEE (reference sequence). The V gene end was trimmed by 2 bases and the J gene end by 0 bases; junction bases not matched to a gene: 5. CDR3 DNA sequence: TGTGCCAGCAGCTTCTCAGGGGGTTATAGCAATCAGCCCCAGCATTTT. This gives the protein CASSFSGGYSNQPQHF.

The chain couples TRBV9 to TRBJ2-7; 7 bases align to TRBD2. The germline V gene encodes CDR1 SGDLS and CDR2 YYNGEE. The V gene end was trimmed by 0 bases and the J gene end by 3 bases; junction bases not matched to a gene: 9. The CDR3 runs to 16 residues. Here the CDR3 DNA reads TGTGCCAGCAGCGTAGATCGGTGGGAGGGAGTCTACGAGCAGTACTTC. It yields the protein CASSVDRWEGVYEQYF.